What follows are 29 T cell receptor beta chains derived from one specimen sequenced in a study of cytomegalovirus exposure and HLA in healthy donors. The primer mix had 60 Vbeta and 13 Jbeta primers. The table came from immunoSEQ multiplex PCR; TCRdb's copy has only in-frame clones and leaves some out. The sample includes 120,000 to 150,000 clones, 60% to 80% of them seen just once. Sequences were obtained from PBMCs. All receptors come from a woman in her 50s in good health and CMV-seronegative.

This clone came up a few times. The chain couples TRBV30 to TRBJ2-2; TRBD1 matches 7 bases. Unmatched junction bases numbered 7, after V lost 3 bases and J lost 6 bases. The CDR3 loop spans 14 amino acids. Looked up from germline, CDR1 is GTSNPN and CDR2 is SVGIG (reference sequence). The CDR3 sequence is CAWRNRGPSGELFF. The CDR3 DNA sequence: TGTGCCTGGAGGAACAGGGGTCCGTCCGGGGAGCTGTTTTTT. Together with reference TRBV30 and TRBJ2-2, the CDR3 gives the full variable domain: SQTIHQWPATLVQPVGSPLSLECTVEGTSNPNLYWYRQAAGRGLQLLFYSVGIGQISSEVPQNLSASRPQDRQFILSSKKLLLSDSGFYLCAWRNRGPSGELFFGEGSRLTVL.

The CDR3 spells CSVEVAGGPISYNEQFF. CDR3 bases: TGCAGCGTTGAAGTAGCGGGGGGCCCTATCTCCTACAATGAGCAGTTCTTC. This chain uses TRBV29-1 with TRBJ2-1; 10 positions agree with TRBD2. Trimming cost V 1 base and J 0 bases; bases outside gene matches: 6. Germline lookup yields CDR1 SQVTM and CDR2 ANQGSEA. The CDR3 covers 17 residues.

This clone was counted a few times. V gene TRBV6-1 combines with J gene TRBJ2-3; 7 positions agree with TRBD1. Trimming removed 11 bases from V and 0 bases from J; junction bases left unmatched: 8. Germline V gives CDR1 MNHNS, CDR2 SASEGT. The CDR3 consists of 14 residues. As DNA, the CDR3 is TGTGCCGCGTTAACAGGGGCTAGCACAGATACGCAGTATTTT. As protein: CAALTGASTDTQYF.

The genes are TRBV11-2 and TRBJ2-3, with 9 bases aligning to TRBD1. Germline assignment: CDR1 SGHAT and CDR2 FQNNGV. V shed 2 bases and J 2 bases; nucleotides not matched to a gene: 5. There are 16 residues in the CDR3. Written as DNA, the CDR3 is TGTGCCAGCAGCTTACACCGGGACAGGGACACAGATACGCAGTATTTT. It is translated as CASSLHRDRDTDTQYF.

The chain is built from TRBV25-1 and TRBJ1-5, with D possibly matching TRBD1 (5 bases). CDR3 length equals 14 residues. Per the germline V gene, CDR1 is MGHDK and CDR2 is SYGVNS. Trimming took 1 base from V and 6 from J, leaving 10 bases between them. In DNA, the CDR3 is TGTGCCAGCAGTGAATTCAGGGATAGTCAGCCCCAGCATTTT. Its protein product is CASSEFRDSQPQHF.

The rearrangement links TRBV18 to TRBJ1-4; 8 nucleotides agree with TRBD1. The V gene's germline CDR1 is KGHSH and CDR2 LQKENI. Losses at the gene ends were 3 bases for V and 7 bases for J; bases not matched to a gene: 10. CDR3 length: 16 amino acids. The DNA of the CDR3 is TGTGCCAGCTCACCCCTTCTTAGACAGGGGACTGAAAAACTGTTTTTT. Its translation: CASSPLLRQGTEKLFF.

The chain joins TRBV14 to TRBJ1-4; a possible D gene is TRBD1 (6 bases). The CDR3 sequence is 18 residues long. Germline V lookup: CDR1 SGHDN, CDR2 FVKESK. Trimming took 0 bases from V and 8 from J, leaving 22 bases between them. CDR3 DNA: TGTGCCAGCAGCCAAGATCAGAGGGACATCATTACCGGGGAAAAACTGTTTTTT. Protein product: CASSQDQRDIITGEKLFF.

J is TRBJ2-3 and V is TRBV27; 9 positions match TRBD2. Germline CDR1 reads MNHEY; CDR2 reads SMNVEV (reference sequence). Trimming cost V 3 bases and J 8 bases; bases outside gene matches: 9. The CDR3 is 15 amino acids. In DNA, the CDR3 is TGTGCCAGCAGTTTCTCAGCGGGGGGTATGGGTACGCAGTATTTT. Its translation: CASSFSAGGMGTQYF.

This chain joins TRBV29-1 and TRBJ2-5; 7 bases are a match to TRBD2. The CDR3 has 14 amino acids. The germline gives CDR1 SQVTM, CDR2 ANQGSEA. The J segment lost 1 base and the V segment lost 7 bases, leaving 9 bases of the junction unmatched. The CDR3 loop reads CSAKLLAVQETQYF. CDR3 DNA sequence: TGCAGCGCGAAACTTCTAGCGGTCCAAGAGACCCAGTACTTC.

This clone was seen a handful of times. V is TRBV29-1 and J is TRBJ2-5; D call uncertain. The CDR3 is 13 residues long. V lost 4 bases, J lost 5 bases, and 14 bases lay in between. CDR1 and CDR2 from the germline V gene are SQVTM and ANQGSEA. CDR3 sequence: CSVAPRTTETQYF. The CDR3 coding sequence is TGCAGCGTTGCGCCTAGAACAACGGAGACCCAGTACTTC.

The chain combines TRBV4-2 with TRBJ2-7; 8 bases agree with TRBD1. The germline gives CDR1 LGHNA, CDR2 YNFKEQ. CDR3 length: 14 residues. V shed 3 bases and J 4 bases; nucleotides not matched to a gene: 5. The CDR3 loop is CASSQAGTGYEQYF. CDR3 sequence (DNA): TGTGCCAGCAGCCAGGCCGGGACAGGTTACGAGCAGTACTTC.

The chain employs TRBV10-3 and TRBJ1-5, with D tentatively TRBD1 (5 bases). Germline V lookup: CDR1 ENHRY, CDR2 SYGVKD. This CDR3 has 13 residues. With 4 bases removed from V and 6 bases from J, the gap between germline ends came to 10 bases. DNA of the CDR3: TGTGCCATCAGTGGGCAGGGAGGTCAGCCCCAGCATTTT. It encodes CAISGQGGQPQHF.

The rearrangement uses TRBV13 and TRBJ2-7; no definite D call. CDR3 length equals 13 residues. V was cut by 1 base and J by 0 bases, with 4 bases left in between. Per the germline V gene, CDR1 is PRHDT and CDR2 is FYEKMQ (reference sequence). The CDR3 DNA follows: TGTGCCAGCAGCTTAGAGAGCTCCTACGAGCAGTACTTC. This sequence encodes CASSLESSYEQYF. Complete variable domain (other parts from reference TRBV13 and TRBJ2-7): AAGVIQSPRHLIKEKRETATLKCYPIPRHDTVYWYQQGPGQDPQFLISFYEKMQSDKGSIPDRFSAQQFSDYHSELNMSSLELGDSALYFCASSLESSYEQYFGPGTRLTVT.

The V and J genes are TRBV5-1 and TRBJ2-5; 9 nucleotides align to TRBD1. Gene TRBJ2-7 matches the end of the DNA better, so the J call may be wrong. The germline CDR1 and CDR2 sequences are SGHRS and YFSETQ. This CDR3 has 14 amino acids. CDR3 region: CASSPGTGPYEQYF. CDR3 DNA: TGCGCCAGCAGCCCAGGGACAGGGCCCTACGAGCAGTACTTC.

V usage is TRBV7-2 and J usage is TRBJ2-1; 7 bases align to TRBD2. The germline V gene encodes CDR1 SGHTA and CDR2 FQGNSA. V shed 4 bases and J 5 bases; nucleotides not matched to a gene: 11. This CDR3 has 16 amino acids. The CDR3 here is CASSWGRVRADNEQFF. CDR3 nucleotides: TGTGCCAGCAGCTGGGGGAGGGTGAGGGCTGACAATGAGCAGTTCTTC.

The CDR3 nucleotides are TGTGCCAGCTGGGACGCCGGGACTTCCTACGAGCAGTACTTC. Amino acid sequence: CASWDAGTSYEQYF. This chain joins TRBV28 and TRBJ2-7, with D possibly matching TRBD2 (6 bases). CDR1 is MDHEN, CDR2 SYDVKM, per germline. The CDR3 loop spans 14 amino acids. V was shortened by 8 bases and J by 1 base, with 15 bases between the two germline ends.

V and J are TRBV5-4 and TRBJ1-2; D is possibly TRBD1 (5 bases). The CDR3 is made up of 13 amino acids. Trimming left V 0 bases short and J 5 bases short, with 8 bases between. CDR1 and CDR2 (germline): SGHNT, YYREEE (reference sequence). The CDR3 reads CASSLVQDYGYTF. The CDR3 bases are TGTGCCAGCAGCTTGGTACAGGATTATGGCTACACCTTC.

The chain combines TRBV28 with TRBJ1-1; possibly TRBD1 for D (6 bases). The CDR3 loop spans 17 amino acids. Trimming shortened V by 5 bases and J by 0 bases, and 19 bases separated the two germline ends. Germline V gives CDR1 MDHEN, CDR2 SYDVKM. The CDR3 sequence is CASSPLNRAIMNTEAFF. Here the CDR3 DNA reads TGTGCCAGCAGTCCCCTAAACAGGGCGATCATGAACACTGAAGCTTTCTTT.

V usage is TRBV27 and J usage is TRBJ2-5; 13 bases map to TRBD2. V lost 5 bases and J lost 7; bases outside the gene matches: 10. Germline CDR1 reads MNHEY; CDR2 reads SMNVEV (reference sequence). The CDR3 totals 16 residues. The CDR3 loop reads CASSHRTSGGAGTQYF. The CDR3 nucleotides are TGTGCCAGCAGTCACCGGACTAGCGGGGGAGCCGGGACCCAGTACTTC.

Regarding this clone: Other DNA sequences in this sample translate to the same CDR3. The gene calls are TRBV6-1 and TRBJ2-7; D not resolved. The germline gives CDR1 MNHNS, CDR2 SASEGT. This CDR3 comprises 12 residues. Deletions cut 5 bases from V and 0 bases from J, with 5 bases between. CDR3: CASSSDSYEQYF. CDR3 nucleotides: TGTGCCAGCAGTTCAGACTCCTACGAGCAGTACTTC.

This clone was observed a few times. This chain links TRBV6-5 with TRBJ2-1, with 8 bases matching TRBD2. V lost 8 bases, J lost 10 bases, and 10 bases stayed unmatched. From germline, CDR1 is MNHEY and CDR2 SVGAGI. The CDR3 sequence is 13 residues long. As DNA, the CDR3 is TGTGCCAGCTCAGTTGAGGTAGCGGGGGAGCAGTTCTTC. Translation: CASSVEVAGEQFF.

V and J are TRBV9 and TRBJ2-5; TRBD2 might be the D (5 bases). Germline V CDR1 and CDR2: SGDLS, YYNGEE. The CDR3 extends over 15 amino acids. V lost 0 bases to trimming and J lost 2 bases, with 11 bases between them. The CDR3 region is CASSVATRGQETQYF. Written as DNA, the CDR3 is TGTGCCAGCAGCGTAGCTACCCGGGGACAAGAGACCCAGTACTTC.

The chain has TRBV27 and TRBJ1-4, with 8 bases identical to TRBD1. The germline V gene encodes CDR1 MNHEY and CDR2 SMNVEV (reference sequence). The CDR3 covers 16 residues. J was trimmed by 4 bases and V by 5 bases; bases with no gene match: 9. The DNA for the CDR3 is TGTGCCAGCAGTGCCAGGGGGCTTCTTGGTAATGAAAAACTGTTTTTT. Translation gives CASSARGLLGNEKLFF.

This clone ranks as medium-sized. The rearrangement uses TRBV7-2 and TRBJ1-2, with TRBD1 as a possible D gene (6 bases). The CDR3 loop spans 16 amino acids. Trimming took off 2 bases at V and 4 bases at J, with 17 bases between the two ends. CDR1 and CDR2 (germline): SGHTA, FQGNSA. The CDR3, as DNA: TGTGCCAGCAGCTTAACGATGGGGGCCCGCGGCTATGGCTACACCTTC. This sequence encodes CASSLTMGARGYGYTF. The full variable domain, its missing parts supplied by reference TRBV7-2 and TRBJ1-2, is GAGVSQSPSNKVTEKGKDVELRCDPISGHTALYWYRQSLGQGLEFLIYFQGNSAPDKSGLPSDRFSAERTGGSVSTLTIQRTQQEDSAVYLCASSLTMGARGYGYTFGSGTRLTVV.

The rearrangement links TRBV18 to TRBJ2-7; 10 nucleotides align to TRBD1. This CDR3 comprises 15 residues. From germline, CDR1 is KGHSH and CDR2 LQKENI. Losses at the gene ends were 8 bases for V and 5 bases for J; bases not matched to a gene: 12. DNA for the CDR3: TGTGCCAGCGGTGACCTGGGACAGGGGCTACACGAGCAGTACTTC. This translates into CASGDLGQGLHEQYF.

This clone appeared a few times. The chain employs TRBV30 and TRBJ1-3; the match to TRBD1 covers 8 bases. Per the germline V gene, CDR1 is GTSNPN and CDR2 is SVGIG (reference sequence). This CDR3 has 13 amino acids. V trimming: 7 bases; J trimming: 0 bases; junction bases outside the gene matches: 2. The CDR3 DNA sequence: TGTGCCTACAGGGGGGACTCTGGAAACACCATATATTTT. This codes for CAYRGDSGNTIYF.

Comments on this clone: This specimen includes other DNA sequences encoding the same CDR3. This rearrangement joins TRBV10-3 to TRBJ1-6; a possible D gene is TRBD1 (5 bases). Looked up from germline, CDR1 is ENHRY and CDR2 is SYGVKD. Trimming took 3 bases from V and 7 from J, leaving 16 bases between them. The CDR3 is 16 amino acids. DNA for the CDR3: TGTGCCATCAGTGAATCGGTGGGGGGGGAAAATTCACCCCTCCACTTT. Translation: CAISESVGGENSPLHF.

V is TRBV18 and J is TRBJ2-7, with no clear D. Per the germline V gene, CDR1 is KGHSH and CDR2 is LQKENI. The CDR3 spans 14 residues. V gave up 3 bases and J gave up 3 bases, with 12 bases separating them. The CDR3 DNA is TGTGCCAGCTCACCCGTAAGGCGGAACTACGAGCAGTACTTC. Translated: CASSPVRRNYEQYF.

Points on this clone: The sample has other DNA sequences that encode this CDR3 too. The rearrangement uses TRBV4-2 and TRBJ1-2; TRBD1 agrees at 9 bases. Germline loops: CDR1 LGHNA, CDR2 YNFKEQ. The ends lost 3 bases at V and 6 bases at J; junction bases unmatched: 5. CDR3 length: 14 residues. CDR3 region: CASSHYRGLDGYTF. CDR3 nucleotide sequence: TGTGCCAGCAGCCATTACAGGGGGCTGGATGGCTACACCTTC.